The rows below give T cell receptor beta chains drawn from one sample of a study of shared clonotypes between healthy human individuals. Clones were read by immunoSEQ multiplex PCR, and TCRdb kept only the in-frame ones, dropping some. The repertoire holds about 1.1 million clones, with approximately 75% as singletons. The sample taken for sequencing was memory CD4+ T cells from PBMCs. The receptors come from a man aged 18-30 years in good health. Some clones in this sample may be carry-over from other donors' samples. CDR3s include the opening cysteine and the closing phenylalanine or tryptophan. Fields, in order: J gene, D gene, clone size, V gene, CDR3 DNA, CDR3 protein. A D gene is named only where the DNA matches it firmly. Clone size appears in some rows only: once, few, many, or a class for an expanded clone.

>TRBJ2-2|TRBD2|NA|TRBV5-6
TGTGCCAGCGGCCGACGTTTGGGACTAGCGGGATACACCGGGGAGCTGTTTTTT
CASGRRLGLAGYTGELFF
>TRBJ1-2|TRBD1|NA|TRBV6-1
TGTGCCAGCAGTGCGTCGGGACAGGGGCTCGCTGGCTACACCTTC
CASSASGQGLAGYTF
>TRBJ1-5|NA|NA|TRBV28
TGTGCCAGCAGTTTAGAGGGGGGGTATAGCAATCAGCCCCAGCATTTT
CASSLEGGYSNQPQHF
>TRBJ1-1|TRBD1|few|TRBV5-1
TGCGCCAGCAGGGGACAGGGGATGAACACTGAAGCTTTCTTT
CASRGQGMNTEAFF
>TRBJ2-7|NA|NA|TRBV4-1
TGCGCCAGCAGCCAATACCCACCAAGGGGCGGGTCCTACGAGCAGTACTTC
CASSQYPPRGGSYEQYF
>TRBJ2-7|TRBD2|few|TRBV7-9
TGTGCCACCGAGAGTGCGGGAGACTACGAGCAGTACTTC
CATESAGDYEQYF
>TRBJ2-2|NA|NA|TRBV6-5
TGTGCCAGCAGTATACAGGGTGGGGAGCTGTTTTTT
CASSIQGGELFF
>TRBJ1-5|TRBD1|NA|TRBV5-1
TGCGCCAGCGACCGACAGGGGGGCAATCAGCCCCGGCATTTT
CASDRQGGNQPRHF
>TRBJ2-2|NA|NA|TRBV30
TGTGCCTGTGGTGAAACCGGGGAGCTGTTTTTT
CACGETGELFF
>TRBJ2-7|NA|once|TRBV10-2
TGCGCCAGCAGTGAGTCGAGGGCAGGGCCCTACGAGCAGTACTTC
CASSESRAGPYEQYF
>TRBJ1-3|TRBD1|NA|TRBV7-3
TGTGCCAGCAGCTTAGCCGGGACAGGGTCCTCTGGAAACACCATATATTTT
CASSLAGTGSSGNTIYF
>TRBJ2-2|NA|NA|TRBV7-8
TGTGCCAGCAGCTTTGGAGGGGCCGGGGAGCTGTTTTTT
CASSFGGAGELFF
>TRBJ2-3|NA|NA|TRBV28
TGTGCCAGCAGTATCCCCGGGATCACAGATACGCAGTATTTT
CASSIPGITDTQYF
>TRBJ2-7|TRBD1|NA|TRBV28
TGTGCCAGCAACTCACTAAGACAGGGGGGTTTATACGAGCAGTACTTC
CASNSLRQGGLYEQYF
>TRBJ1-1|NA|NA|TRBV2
TGTGCCAGCAGTGAAGCACGGGGAGGGGGTGCTGAAGCTTTCTTT
CASSEARGGGAEAFF
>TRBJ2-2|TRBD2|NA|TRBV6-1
TGTGCCAGCACCGGTGGGCTAGCGGGATCCGGGGAGCTGTTTTTT
CASTGGLAGSGELFF
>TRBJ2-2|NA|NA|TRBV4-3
TGCGCCAGCAGCCACGGGACGCTTACTGCGAACACCGGGGAGCTGTTTTTT
CASSHGTLTANTGELFF
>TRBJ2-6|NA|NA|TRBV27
TGTGCCAGCAGTTCTAAGAGTAGGACAGTCTCCTTCTCTGGGGCCAACGTCCTGACTTTC
CASSSKSRTVSFSGANVLTF
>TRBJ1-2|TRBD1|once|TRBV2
TGTGCCAGCGGGGGGACAGGTGAACCCTATGGCTACACCTTC
CASGGTGEPYGYTF
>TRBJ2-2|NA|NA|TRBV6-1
TGTGCCAGCAGTGAACAGGGAGAGCGGGCCGGGGAGCTGTTTTTT
CASSEQGERAGELFF
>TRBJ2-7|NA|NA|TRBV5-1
TGCGCCAGCAGTTTACGGAGCTACGAGCAGTACTTC
CASSLRSYEQYF
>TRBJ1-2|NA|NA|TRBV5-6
TGTGCCAGCAGCGAGGGGTCCTATGGCTACACCTTC
CASSEGSYGYTF
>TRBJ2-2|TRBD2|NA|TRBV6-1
TGTGCCAGCAGTGAAGCGTTGACTAGCGCCGCTACATTCACCGGGGAGCTGTTTTTT
CASSEALTSAATFTGELFF
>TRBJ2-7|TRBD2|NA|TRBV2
TGTGCCAGCAGGCCCGGGACTAGCATCTACGAGCAGTACTTC
CASRPGTSIYEQYF
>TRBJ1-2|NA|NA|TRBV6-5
TGTGCCAGCAGTTCCCTGGCCCACGGATATGGCTACACCTTC
CASSSLAHGYGYTF
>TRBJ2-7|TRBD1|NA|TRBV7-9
TGTGCCAGCAGCTTAGAGGACAGGGGGCATTACGAGCAGTACTTC
CASSLEDRGHYEQYF
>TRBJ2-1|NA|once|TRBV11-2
TGTGCCAGCAGCTTAAGAAATTCAGGGGGGGATGAGCAGTTCTTC
CASSLRNSGGDEQFF
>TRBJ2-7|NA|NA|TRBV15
TGTGCCACCAGCACCACCGGGACGTACTCCAAGTACTTC
CATSTTGTYSKYF
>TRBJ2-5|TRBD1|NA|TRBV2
TGTGCCAGCAGCTCGGACAGGGGGTGGTTACAAGAGACCCAGTACTTC
CASSSDRGWLQETQYF
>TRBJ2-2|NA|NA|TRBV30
TGTGCCTGGAGTCGACGGAACACCGGGGAGCTGTTTTTT
CAWSRRNTGELFF
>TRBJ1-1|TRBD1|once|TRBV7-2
TGTGCCAGCAGCTGGGGACAGGGGCGGAACACTGAAGCTTTCTTT
CASSWGQGRNTEAFF
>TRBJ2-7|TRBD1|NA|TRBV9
TGTGCCAGCAGCAAGGACAGGGGGACCTACGAGCAGTACTTC
CASSKDRGTYEQYF
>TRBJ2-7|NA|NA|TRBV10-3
TGTGCCATCAGTGTAAGTTCCTCCTACGAGCAGTACTTC
CAISVSSSYEQYF
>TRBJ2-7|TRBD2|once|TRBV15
TGTGCCACCAGCAAGGGACTAGCGGGAGTCCACGAGCAGTACTTC
CATSKGLAGVHEQYF
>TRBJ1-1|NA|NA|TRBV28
TGTGCCAGCCTGAGGGGAGGGAGCACTGAAGCTTTCTTT
CASLRGGSTEAFF
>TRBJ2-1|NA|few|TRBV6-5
TGTGCCAGCAGTAACAGAGCCTACAATGAGCAGTTCTTC
CASSNRAYNEQFF
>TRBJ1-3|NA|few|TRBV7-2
TGTGCCAGCAGCGCCCATAGAAAGGACACCATATATTTT
CASSAHRKDTIYF
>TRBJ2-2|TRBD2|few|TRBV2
TGTGCCAGCAGATTAGCGGGGTGGGACACCGGGGAGCTGTTTTTT
CASRLAGWDTGELFF
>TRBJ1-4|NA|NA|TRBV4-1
TGCGCCAGCAGCCAAGACCCCCTTAATGAAAAACTGTTTTTT
CASSQDPLNEKLFF
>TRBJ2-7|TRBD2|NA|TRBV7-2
TGTGCCAGCAGCTTAGTAGGAGCTCTAGCGGGGCGGAGGTCCGAGCAGTACTTC
CASSLVGALAGRRSEQYF
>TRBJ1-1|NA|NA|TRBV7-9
TGTGCCAGCAGCTCTATGGCGGGGCTGGGGACTGAAGCTTTCTTT
CASSSMAGLGTEAFF
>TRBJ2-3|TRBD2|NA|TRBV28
TGTGCCAGCAGGGGAGGGCCCACCACAGATACGCAGTATTTT
CASRGGPTTDTQYF
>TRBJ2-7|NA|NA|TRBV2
TGTGCCAGTCACCGGGACGGTGCCTCCTACGAGCAGTACTTC
CASHRDGASYEQYF
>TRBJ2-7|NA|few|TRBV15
TGTGCCACCAGCAGAGTCGTGAGTACGGTAGTGGAGCAGTACTTC
CATSRVVSTVVEQYF
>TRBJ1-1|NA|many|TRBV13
TGTGCCAGCAGCCTTAGGGGGGCGAAGGTTTTCTTT
CASSLRGAKVFF
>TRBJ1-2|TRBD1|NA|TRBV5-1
TGCGCCAGCAGCTTGTTGGGACAGGGGGACTATGGCTACACCTTC
CASSLLGQGDYGYTF
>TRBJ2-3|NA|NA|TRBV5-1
TGCGCCAGCAGCTTGGCCGCGGTGGTGCCAGATACGCAGTATTTT
CASSLAAVVPDTQYF
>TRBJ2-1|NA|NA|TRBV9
TGTGCCAGCAGCTTAGACGGATCCTACAATGAGCAGTTCTTC
CASSLDGSYNEQFF
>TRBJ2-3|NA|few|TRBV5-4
TGTGCCAGCAGCCCTAGCACAGATACGCAGTATTTT
CASSPSTDTQYF